These 27 T cell receptor beta chains share one sample of origin, sequenced in a study of blood T cell repertoires in COVID-19. TCRdb's table, derived via immunoSEQ multiplex PCR, lists solely in-frame clones and lacks some. Of around 250,000 clones listed, 70% to 85% are singletons. Material for sequencing was PBMCs or T cells enriched from blood (not recorded which). The receptors come from a man between 40 and 49 years old who had recovered from COVID-19.

The genes are TRBV18 and TRBJ2-5, with D possibly TRBD1 on 5 matching bases. Trimming shortened V by 1 base and J by 0 bases, and 15 bases separated the two germline ends. The germline V gene encodes CDR1 KGHSH and CDR2 LQKENI. The CDR3 extends over 17 amino acids. The CDR3 loop reads CASSPQGKGEDQETQYF. The CDR3 bases are TGTGCCAGCTCACCACAGGGGAAGGGCGAAGACCAAGAGACCCAGTACTTC.

V gene TRBV13 combines with J gene TRBJ1-2, with TRBD1 matching 8 bases. This CDR3 region has 12 residues. Germline CDR1 and CDR2: PRHDT and FYEKMQ (reference sequence). The ends lost 8 bases at V and 4 bases at J; junction bases unmatched: 3. CDR3 in DNA: TGTGCCAGCCGGACAGGGACCTATGGCTACACCTTC. It encodes CASRTGTYGYTF.

This clone has just a few counts. The gene calls are TRBV5-4 and TRBJ2-7; D possibly corresponds to TRBD1 (6 bases). From germline, CDR1 is SGHNT and CDR2 YYREEE (reference sequence). The CDR3 has 16 residues. V was pared by 0 bases and J by 2 bases, with 15 bases between. The CDR3 sequence is CASSLVMAGVPYEQYF. The CDR3 DNA is TGTGCCAGCAGCTTGGTTATGGCAGGGGTCCCCTACGAGCAGTACTTC.

The chain uses TRBV19 and TRBJ1-2; TRBD1 is a possible D gene (6 bases). The CDR3 contains 14 residues. The germline V gene has CDR1 LNHDA and CDR2 SQIVND (reference sequence). Trimming cost V 5 bases and J 4 bases, with 14 bases left between them. CDR3 nucleotides: TGTGCCAGTAGTCCACGACAGGTGGGCTATGGCTACACCTTC. As protein: CASSPRQVGYGYTF.

This clone was seen a handful of times. The CDR3 DNA is TGCGCCAGCACCCCACTGACTAGTACCTACGAGCAGTACTTC. It yields the protein CASTPLTSTYEQYF. This chain uses TRBV5-1 with TRBJ2-7; D may be TRBD2 (6 bases). CDR1 is SGHRS and CDR2 is YFSETQ in the germline V gene. V lost 6 bases, J lost 2 bases, and 15 bases lay in between. There are 14 residues in the CDR3.

The chain joins TRBV2 to TRBJ2-1; 7 positions match TRBD2. With 4 bases clipped from V and 2 bases from J, the junction kept 11 bases outside the gene matches. CDR1 is SNHLY and CDR2 is FYNNEI in the germline V gene. The CDR3 extends over 17 amino acids. CDR3 sequence: CASSVVGAGEPYNEQFF. The CDR3 coding sequence is TGTGCCAGCAGTGTGGTTGGGGCGGGGGAGCCCTACAATGAGCAGTTCTTC.

This clone was recorded only once. The J gene is TRBJ1-5, the V gene TRBV5-8; 9 bases are a match to TRBD1. CDR1 and CDR2 from the germline V gene are SGHTS and YDEGEE. After removal of 3 bases from V and 4 bases from J, the junction contained 2 bases not matched to a gene. There are 14 residues in the CDR3. The CDR3 bases are TGTGCCAGCAGCTGGGGGACAGGGAATCAGCCCCAGCATTTT. Its protein product is CASSWGTGNQPQHF.

The J gene is TRBJ1-6, the V gene TRBV27; D possibly corresponds to TRBD1 (5 bases). Germline lookup yields CDR1 MNHEY and CDR2 SMNVEV (reference sequence). The V and J ends lost 5 bases and 7 bases respectively, with 15 bases between them. The CDR3 length is 15 residues. The DNA of the CDR3 is TGTGCCAGCAGTCTATGGGTTTGGGGCAATTCACCCCTCCACTTT. The encoded protein is CASSLWVWGNSPLHF.

This chain links TRBV9 with TRBJ2-2, with TRBD2 identical over 9 bases. Germline values: CDR1 SGDLS, CDR2 YYNGEE. V lost 3 bases and J lost 3; bases outside the gene matches: 6. This CDR3 contains 16 residues. The CDR3 here is CASSARRGGDTGELFF. CDR3 nucleotide sequence: TGTGCCAGCAGCGCTAGGCGGGGGGGGGACACCGGGGAGCTGTTTTTT.

CDR3 DNA: TGTGCCAGCAAGGGGGCTTTGGCCCCCGCACCGGGCTATGGCTACACCTTC. This sequence encodes CASKGALAPAPGYGYTF. This sequence joins TRBV2 and TRBJ1-2; 7 nucleotides line up with TRBD1. J lost 4 bases, V lost 7 bases, and 18 bases had no gene match. The CDR3 totals 17 residues. Germline V gene sequence: CDR1 SNHLY, CDR2 FYNNEI. The full variable domain, completed using reference TRBV2 and TRBJ1-2, is EPEVTQTPSHQVTQMGQEVILRCVPISNHLYFYWYRQILGQKVEFLVSFYNNEISEKSEIFDDQFSVERPDGSNFTLKIRSTKLEDSAMYFCASKGALAPAPGYGYTFGSGTRLTVV.

This clone has just one count. The chain has TRBV30 and TRBJ1-1; D is possibly TRBD1 (6 bases). The ends were cut back, 1 base at V and 3 bases at J, with 9 bases in the middle. Germline V gene sequence: CDR1 GTSNPN, CDR2 SVGIG (reference sequence). CDR3 length equals 13 residues. The CDR3 region has the DNA TGTGCCTGGAGTGGGACAGCCCACACTGAAGCTTTCTTT. It encodes CAWSGTAHTEAFF. Full variable domain (outside the CDR3, taken from reference TRBV30 and TRBJ1-1): SQTIHQWPATLVQPVGSPLSLECTVEGTSNPNLYWYRQAAGRGLQLLFYSVGIGQISSEVPQNLSASRPQDRQFILSSKKLLLSDSGFYLCAWSGTAHTEAFFGQGTRLTVV.

CDR3 region: CATAPGTEYGYTF. CDR3 in DNA: TGTGCCACGGCCCCCGGGACAGAATATGGCTACACCTTC. The chain combines TRBV10-3 with TRBJ1-2; 7 positions agree with TRBD1. The CDR3 length is 13 residues. Losses at the gene ends were 10 bases for V and 5 bases for J; bases not matched to a gene: 10. Germline CDR1 reads ENHRY; CDR2 reads SYGVKD.

The chain couples TRBV5-1 to TRBJ1-4, with D unresolved. Trimming removed 4 bases at V and 11 bases at J, with 12 bases between. The CDR3 consists of 12 residues. Germline lookup yields CDR1 SGHRS and CDR2 YFSETQ. CDR3 nucleotide sequence: TGCGCCAGCAGCCTCGAGGGAGGGAAACTGTTTTTT. Protein sequence: CASSLEGGKLFF.

In DNA, the CDR3 is TGTGCCAGTAGTATAGTTTCAGGAGCCAAAAACATTCAGTACTTC. Protein product: CASSIVSGAKNIQYF. V usage is TRBV19 and J usage is TRBJ2-4, with D unresolved. The CDR3 contains 15 residues. Germline CDR1 is LNHDA and CDR2 is SQIVND (reference sequence). V lost 1 base to trimming and J lost 0 bases, with 7 bases between them.

The rearrangement uses TRBV5-1 and TRBJ2-1; TRBD2 aligns across 12 bases. The CDR3 sequence is 15 residues long. V trimming: 6 bases; J trimming: 7 bases; junction bases outside the gene matches: 8. Germline V CDR1 and CDR2: SGHRS, YFSETQ. This chain's CDR3 is CASIGLAGSLNEQFF. For the CDR3, the DNA is TGCGCCAGCATAGGACTAGCGGGGTCTCTTAATGAGCAGTTCTTC.

This clone turned up a few times. This chain connects TRBV29-1 to TRBJ2-1; a weak D match, TRBD2 (5 bases). In germline, CDR1 is SQVTM, CDR2 ANQGSEA. This CDR3 has 14 residues. The ends were cut back, 4 bases at V and 6 bases at J, with 16 bases in the middle. Here the CDR3 DNA reads TGCAGCGTTGTCCCCGGTGGGAGACTCAATGAGCAGTTCTTC. Protein product: CSVVPGGRLNEQFF.

The chain couples TRBV27 to TRBJ2-3; 11 bases align to TRBD2. In germline, CDR1 is MNHEY, CDR2 SMNVEV (reference sequence). This CDR3 has 19 residues. With 2 bases clipped from V and 5 bases from J, the junction kept 15 bases outside the gene matches. CDR3: CASSLTSGSPSGVEDTQYF. The DNA of the CDR3 is TGTGCCAGCAGTTTAACTAGCGGGAGTCCATCCGGGGTGGAAGATACGCAGTATTTT.

This sequence joins TRBV5-1 and TRBJ2-3, with TRBD2 identical over 8 bases. The CDR3 runs 14 residues. V was clipped by 4 bases and J by 4 bases; unmatched bases: 5. Germline values: CDR1 SGHRS, CDR2 YFSETQ. DNA for the CDR3: TGCGCCAGCAGCACGGGGGGGCCCGCAGATACGCAGTATTTT. As protein: CASSTGGPADTQYF. The variable domain in full, completed from reference TRBV5-1 and TRBJ2-3, reads KAGVTQTPRYLIKTRGQQVTLSCSPISGHRSVSWYQQTPGQGLQFLFEYFSETQRNKGNFPGRFSGRQFSNSRSEMNVSTLELGDSALYLCASSTGGPADTQYFGPGTRLTVL.

This clone was observed a single time. The rearrangement links TRBV10-3 to TRBJ1-3; no definite D call. Germline CDR1 is ENHRY and CDR2 is SYGVKD. The CDR3 is made up of 14 amino acids. Trimming stripped 8 bases from V and 4 bases from J, with 15 bases between. This CDR3 reads CAIQTLGVGNTIYF. CDR3 coding DNA: TGTGCCATCCAGACCCTAGGCGTCGGAAACACCATATATTTT.

This chain uses TRBV28 with TRBJ1-1; no reliable D call. This CDR3 has 12 amino acids. Between the trimmed V and J ends, which lost 3 bases and 7 bases, there was a span of 9 bases. Germline CDR1 and CDR2: MDHEN and SYDVKM. CDR3 loop: CASSFSHDEAFF. The CDR3, as DNA: TGTGCCAGCAGTTTCTCACACGATGAAGCTTTCTTT.

The V call is TRBV27, the J call TRBJ1-2, with 11 positions matching TRBD1. The V gene end was trimmed by 3 bases and the J gene end by 4 bases; junction bases not matched to a gene: 4. Germline CDR1 is MNHEY and CDR2 is SMNVEV (reference sequence). This CDR3 region has 15 residues. CDR3 region: CASSFTGTGGYGYTF. CDR3 sequence (DNA): TGTGCCAGCAGTTTCACCGGGACAGGGGGCTATGGCTACACCTTC.

The chain is built from TRBV24-1 and TRBJ2-7; D might be TRBD1 (6 bases). V gave up 3 bases and J gave up 3 bases, with 14 bases separating them. CDR1 and CDR2 (germline): KGHDR, SFDVKD. CDR3 length: 15 amino acids. The CDR3 DNA sequence: TGTGCCACCAGTGATCCCCAGGACAGATACTACGAGCAGTACTTC. It specifies CATSDPQDRYYEQYF.

The chain couples TRBV30 to TRBJ1-5; D unclear. The length of the CDR3 is 12 residues. V dropped 5 bases and J dropped 9 bases, with 14 bases sitting between them. CDR1 and CDR2 from the germline V gene are GTSNPN and SVGIG (reference sequence). The CDR3 loop is CAWASASGPQHF. CDR3 nucleotides: TGTGCCTGGGCTAGTGCCTCCGGGCCCCAGCATTTT.

This clone was seen only once. J is TRBJ2-1 and V is TRBV24-1; D may be TRBD1 (6 bases). The germline gives CDR1 KGHDR, CDR2 SFDVKD. The germline V and J ends were trimmed by 3 bases and 2 bases, with 10 bases remaining between them. The CDR3 length is 15 residues. DNA of the CDR3: TGTGCCACCAGTGATCCACGGACAGCCTACAATGAGCAGTTCTTC. Protein product: CATSDPRTAYNEQFF.

The chain carries TRBV2 and TRBJ1-1; D remains ambiguous. Germline V lookup: CDR1 SNHLY, CDR2 FYNNEI. The CDR3 is 13 amino acids. Trimming removed 6 bases from V and 1 base from J, with 9 bases in between. The CDR3 reads CASRVTENTEAFF. CDR3 DNA: TGTGCCAGCAGGGTTACAGAGAACACTGAAGCTTTCTTT.

The chain joins TRBV7-9 to TRBJ1-5; a possible D gene is TRBD1 (6 bases). V gave up 3 bases and J gave up 1 base, with 10 bases separating them. The CDR3 consists of 15 residues. Germline CDR1 and CDR2: SEHNR and FQNEAQ (reference sequence). The CDR3, as DNA: TGTGCCAGCAGCTTGGGCCAGGGGAGCAATCAGCCCCAGCATTTT. Its translation: CASSLGQGSNQPQHF.

The chain recombines TRBV28 with TRBJ2-7, with D perhaps TRBD2 (6 bases). CDR1 and CDR2 from the germline V gene are MDHEN and SYDVKM. The CDR3 is made up of 15 amino acids. V shed 6 bases and J shed 0 bases, with 15 bases lying between them. CDR3 nucleotides: TGTGCCAGCAGCCGGACGGGGACTCTCTCCTACGAGCAGTACTTC. This codes for CASSRTGTLSYEQYF.